This T cell receptor (beta chain) was sequenced during a study of blood T cell repertoires in COVID-19. Germline lookup yields CDR1 SGHNT and CDR2 YYREEE (reference sequence). Trimming shortened V by 1 base and J by 2 bases, and 9 bases separated the two germline ends. CDR3 size: 14 residues. Method: immunoSEQ multiplex PCR; TCRdb's copy keeps in-frame clones and lacks some. The data show more than 140,000 clones, with around nine tenths seen just once and over 1.5% held by the top ten. The clonotype comes from an older woman with acute or convalescent COVID-19. J is TRBJ1-1 and V is TRBV5-4; TRBD1 might be the D (5 bases). The sequencing sample was made of peripheral blood. In nucleotides, the CDR3 is TGTGCCAGCAGCTTGACTCAGGGCAACACTGAAGCTTTCTTT. It encodes CASSLTQGNTEAFF.